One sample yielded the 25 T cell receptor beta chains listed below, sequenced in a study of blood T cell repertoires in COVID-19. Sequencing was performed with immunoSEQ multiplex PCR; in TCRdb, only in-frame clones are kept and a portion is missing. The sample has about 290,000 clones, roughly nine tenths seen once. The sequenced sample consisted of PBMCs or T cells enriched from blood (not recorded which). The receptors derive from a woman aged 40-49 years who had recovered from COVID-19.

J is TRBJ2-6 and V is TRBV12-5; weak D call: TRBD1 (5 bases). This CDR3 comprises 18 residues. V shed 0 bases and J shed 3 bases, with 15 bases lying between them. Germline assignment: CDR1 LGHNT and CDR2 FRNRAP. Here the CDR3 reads CASGLVREWGSGANVLTF. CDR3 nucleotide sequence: TGTGCTAGTGGTTTGGTAAGGGAATGGGGCAGTGGGGCCAACGTCCTGACTTTC. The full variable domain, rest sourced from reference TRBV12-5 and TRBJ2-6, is DARVTQTPRHKVTEMGQEVTMRCQPILGHNTVFWYRQTMMQGLELLAYFRNRAPLDDSGMPKDRFSAEMPDATLATLKIQPSEPRDSAVYFCASGLVREWGSGANVLTFGAGSRLTVL.

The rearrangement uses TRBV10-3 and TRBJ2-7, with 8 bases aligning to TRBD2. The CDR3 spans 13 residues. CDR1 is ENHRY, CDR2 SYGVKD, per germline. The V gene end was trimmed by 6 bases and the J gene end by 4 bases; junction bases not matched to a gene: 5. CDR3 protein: CAIRPSGPYEQYF. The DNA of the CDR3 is TGTGCCATCAGGCCTAGCGGGCCTTACGAGCAGTACTTC.

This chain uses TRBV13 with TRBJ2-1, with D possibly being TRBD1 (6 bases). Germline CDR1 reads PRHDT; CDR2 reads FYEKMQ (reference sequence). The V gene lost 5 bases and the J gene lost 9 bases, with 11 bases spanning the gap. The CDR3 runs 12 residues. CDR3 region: CASSPLGAEQFF. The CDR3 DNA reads TGTGCCAGCAGCCCTCTGGGGGCTGAGCAGTTCTTC.

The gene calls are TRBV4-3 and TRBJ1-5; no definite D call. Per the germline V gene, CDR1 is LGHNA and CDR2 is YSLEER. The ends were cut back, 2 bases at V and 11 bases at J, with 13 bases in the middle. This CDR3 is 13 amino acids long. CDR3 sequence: CASSQSRRLTQHF. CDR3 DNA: TGCGCCAGCAGCCAATCGCGGCGGCTTACCCAGCATTTT.

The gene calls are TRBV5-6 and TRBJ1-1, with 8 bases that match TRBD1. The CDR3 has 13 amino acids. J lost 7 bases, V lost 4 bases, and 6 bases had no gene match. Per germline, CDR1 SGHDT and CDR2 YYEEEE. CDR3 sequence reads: CASSRTGRSEAFF. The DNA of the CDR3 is TGTGCCAGCAGCCGGACAGGGCGGAGTGAAGCTTTCTTT.

This CDR3 reads CASRDSGQGKFDYTF. CDR3 coding DNA: TGTGCCAGCAGAGACTCGGGACAGGGGAAATTTGACTACACCTTC. The chain employs TRBV27 and TRBJ1-2; 10 bases agree with TRBD1. The CDR3 sequence is 15 residues long. From germline, CDR1 is MNHEY and CDR2 SMNVEV (reference sequence). J lost 10 bases, V lost 6 bases, and 14 bases had no gene match.

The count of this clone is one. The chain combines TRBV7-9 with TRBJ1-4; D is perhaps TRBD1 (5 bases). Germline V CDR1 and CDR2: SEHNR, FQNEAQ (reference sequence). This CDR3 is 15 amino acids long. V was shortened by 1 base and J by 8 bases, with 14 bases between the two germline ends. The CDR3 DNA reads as TGTGCCAGCAGCTTAGACGGGACTGAGGGCGAAAAACTGTTTTTT. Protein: CASSLDGTEGEKLFF.

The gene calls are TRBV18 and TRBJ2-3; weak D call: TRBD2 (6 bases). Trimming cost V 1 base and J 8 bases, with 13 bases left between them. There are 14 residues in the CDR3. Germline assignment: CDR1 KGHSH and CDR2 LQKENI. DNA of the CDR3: TGTGCCAGCTCACCACGGGCGCTAGCGAGTACGCAGTATTTT. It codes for CASSPRALASTQYF.

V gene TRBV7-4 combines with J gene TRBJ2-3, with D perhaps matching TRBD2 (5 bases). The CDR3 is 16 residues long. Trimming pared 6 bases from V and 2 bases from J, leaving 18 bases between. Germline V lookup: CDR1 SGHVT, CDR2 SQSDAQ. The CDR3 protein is CASSPSLARDTDTQYF. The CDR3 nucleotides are TGTGCCAGCAGTCCGTCCTTAGCGAGAGACACAGATACGCAGTATTTT.

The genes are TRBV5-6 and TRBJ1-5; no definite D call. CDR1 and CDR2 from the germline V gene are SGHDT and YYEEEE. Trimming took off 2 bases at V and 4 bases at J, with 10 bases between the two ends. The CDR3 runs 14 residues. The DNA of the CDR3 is TGTGCCAGCAGCTTTCGGGGAGATAATCAGCCCCAGCATTTT. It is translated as CASSFRGDNQPQHF.

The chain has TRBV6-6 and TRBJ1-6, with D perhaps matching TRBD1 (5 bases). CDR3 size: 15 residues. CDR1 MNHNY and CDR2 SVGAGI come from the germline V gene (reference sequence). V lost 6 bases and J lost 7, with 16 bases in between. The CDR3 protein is CASSGIQGGNSPLHF. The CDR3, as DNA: TGTGCCAGCAGCGGGATCCAGGGAGGGAATTCACCCCTCCACTTT.

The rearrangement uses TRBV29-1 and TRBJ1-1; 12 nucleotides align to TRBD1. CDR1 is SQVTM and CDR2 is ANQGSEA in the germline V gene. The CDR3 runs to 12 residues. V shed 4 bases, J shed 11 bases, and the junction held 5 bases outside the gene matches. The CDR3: CSVGDRGLGAFF. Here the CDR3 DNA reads TGCAGCGTTGGGGACAGGGGGCTGGGGGCTTTCTTT.

This CDR3 is CAWRPWTSKETQYF. CDR3 DNA sequence: TGTGCCTGGAGACCCTGGACATCTAAAGAGACCCAGTACTTC. The chain carries TRBV30 and TRBJ2-5; a possible D gene is TRBD1 (5 bases). Trimming stripped 3 bases from V and 3 bases from J, with 14 bases between. Germline lookup yields CDR1 GTSNPN and CDR2 SVGIG (reference sequence). The CDR3 runs 14 residues.

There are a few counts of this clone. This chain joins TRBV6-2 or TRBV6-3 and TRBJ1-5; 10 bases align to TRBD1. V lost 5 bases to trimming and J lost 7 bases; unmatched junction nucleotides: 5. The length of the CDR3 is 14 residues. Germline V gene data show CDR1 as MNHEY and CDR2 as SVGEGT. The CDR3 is CASSRDRGPQPQHF. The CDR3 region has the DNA TGTGCCAGCAGTCGGGACAGGGGCCCGCAGCCCCAGCATTTT.

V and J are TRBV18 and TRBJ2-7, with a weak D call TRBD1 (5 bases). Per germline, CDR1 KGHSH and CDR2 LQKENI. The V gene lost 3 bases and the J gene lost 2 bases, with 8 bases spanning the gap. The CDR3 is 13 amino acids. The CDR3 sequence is CASSPPGTYEQYF. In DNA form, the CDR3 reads TGTGCCAGCTCACCGCCAGGGACCTACGAGCAGTACTTC.

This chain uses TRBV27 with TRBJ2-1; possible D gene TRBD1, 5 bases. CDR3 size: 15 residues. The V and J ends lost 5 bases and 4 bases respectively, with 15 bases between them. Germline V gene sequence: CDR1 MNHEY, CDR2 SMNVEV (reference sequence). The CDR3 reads CASSVRGRGYNEQFF. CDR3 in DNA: TGTGCCAGCAGTGTTAGGGGCAGAGGTTACAATGAGCAGTTCTTC.

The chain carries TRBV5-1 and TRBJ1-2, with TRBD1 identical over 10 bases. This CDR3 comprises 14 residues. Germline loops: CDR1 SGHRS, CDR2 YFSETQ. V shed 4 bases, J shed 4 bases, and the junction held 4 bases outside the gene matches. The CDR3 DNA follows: TGCGCCAGCAGCGGGGACAGGGGAGCCTATGGCTACACCTTC. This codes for CASSGDRGAYGYTF. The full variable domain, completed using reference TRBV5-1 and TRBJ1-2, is KAGVTQTPRYLIKTRGQQVTLSCSPISGHRSVSWYQQTPGQGLQFLFEYFSETQRNKGNFPGRFSGRQFSNSRSEMNVSTLELGDSALYLCASSGDRGAYGYTFGSGTRLTVV.

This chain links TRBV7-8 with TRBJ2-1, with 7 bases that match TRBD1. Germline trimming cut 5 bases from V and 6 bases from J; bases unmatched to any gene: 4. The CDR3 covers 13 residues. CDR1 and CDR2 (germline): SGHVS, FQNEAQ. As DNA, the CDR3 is TGTGCCAGCAGCCCTCGGGACAGCAATGAGCAGTTCTTC. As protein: CASSPRDSNEQFF.

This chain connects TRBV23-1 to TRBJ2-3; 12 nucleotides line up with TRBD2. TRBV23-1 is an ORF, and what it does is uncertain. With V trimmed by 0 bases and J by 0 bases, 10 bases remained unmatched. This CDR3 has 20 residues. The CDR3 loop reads CASSQSRLAGVPSSTDTQYF. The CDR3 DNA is TGCGCCAGCAGTCAATCGAGACTAGCGGGAGTTCCCTCTAGCACAGATACGCAGTATTTT.

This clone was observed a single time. CDR3 nucleotide sequence: TGTGCCTGGAAGGCGAGACTAGCGAGGCAGGGAGAGCAGTACTTC. It yields the protein CAWKARLARQGEQYF. This chain joins TRBV30 and TRBJ2-7; 8 bases map to TRBD2. CDR1 is GTSNPN, CDR2 SVGIG, per germline (reference sequence). V dropped 4 bases and J dropped 7; count of bases not matched to a gene: 15. The CDR3 is made up of 15 amino acids.

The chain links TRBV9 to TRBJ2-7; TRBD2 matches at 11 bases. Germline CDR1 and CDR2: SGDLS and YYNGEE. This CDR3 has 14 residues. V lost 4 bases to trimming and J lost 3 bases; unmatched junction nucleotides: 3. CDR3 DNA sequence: TGTGCCAGCAGCCCTGGGACTAGCGGCTACGAGCAGTACTTC. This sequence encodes CASSPGTSGYEQYF.

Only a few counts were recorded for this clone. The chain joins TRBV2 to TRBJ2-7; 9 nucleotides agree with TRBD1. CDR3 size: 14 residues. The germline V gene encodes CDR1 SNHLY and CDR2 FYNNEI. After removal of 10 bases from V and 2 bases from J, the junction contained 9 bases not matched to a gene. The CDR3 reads CATSGGTGPYEQYF. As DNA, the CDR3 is TGTGCCACCAGCGGTGGGACAGGGCCCTACGAGCAGTACTTC. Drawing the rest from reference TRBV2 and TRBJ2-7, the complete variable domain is EPEVTQTPSHQVTQMGQEVILRCVPISNHLYFYWYRQILGQKVEFLVSFYNNEISEKSEIFDDQFSVERPDGSNFTLKIRSTKLEDSAMYFCATSGGTGPYEQYFGPGTRLTVT.

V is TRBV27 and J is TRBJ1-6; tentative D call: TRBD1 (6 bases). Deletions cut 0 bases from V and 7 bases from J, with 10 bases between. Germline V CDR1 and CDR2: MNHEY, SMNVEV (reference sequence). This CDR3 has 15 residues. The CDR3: CASSLSQGNNSPLHF. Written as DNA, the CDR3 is TGTGCCAGCAGTTTATCACAGGGCAACAATTCACCCCTCCACTTT.

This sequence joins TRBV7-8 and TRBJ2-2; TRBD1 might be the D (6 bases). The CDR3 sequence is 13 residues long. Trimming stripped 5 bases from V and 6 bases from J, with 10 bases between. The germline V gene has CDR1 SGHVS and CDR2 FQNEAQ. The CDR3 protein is CASSDRQAGELFF. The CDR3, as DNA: TGTGCCAGCAGCGATAGACAGGCCGGGGAGCTGTTTTTT.

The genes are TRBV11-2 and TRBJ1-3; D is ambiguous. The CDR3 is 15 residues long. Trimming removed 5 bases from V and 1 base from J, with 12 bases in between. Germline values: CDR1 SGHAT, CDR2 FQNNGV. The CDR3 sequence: CASSPSRGSGNTIYF. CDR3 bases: TGTGCCAGCAGCCCGTCCAGAGGGTCTGGAAACACCATATATTTT. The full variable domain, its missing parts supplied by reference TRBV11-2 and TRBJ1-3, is EAGVAQSPRYKIIEKRQSVAFWCNPISGHATLYWYQQILGQGPKLLIQFQNNGVVDDSQLPKDRFSAERLKGVDSTLKIQPAKLEDSAVYLCASSPSRGSGNTIYFGEGSWLTVV.